The rows below give T cell receptor beta chains drawn from one sample of a study of T cells in Graves' hyperthyroidism and ophthalmopathy. TCRdb re-derived calls from the multiplex PCR reads in MiXCR, one entry per CDR3 protein. The sample shows some 800,000 distinct CDR3 sequences, about 38% of them seen only once. The sample consisted of blood. These receptors all stem from a man between 18 and 29 years old with Graves' hyperthyroidism. Both conserved end residues are part of each CDR3. Each record gives: D gene, J gene, V gene, clone size, CDR3 DNA, CDR3 protein. The D gene is left open where the match is weak. Clone size appears in some rows only: once, few, many, or a class for an expanded clone.

>-|TRBJ2-7|TRBV11-2|few
TGTGCCAGCAGCTCACAGGGATATGGGGTCCACGAGCAGTACTTC
CASSSQGYGVHEQYF
>TRBD2|TRBJ2-3|TRBV7-2|-
TGTGCCAGCAGTACTCCCAGCGGGGGGTCTCAATATTCCACAGATACGCAGTATTTT
CASSTPSGGSQYSTDTQYF
>-|TRBJ2-2|TRBV20-1|-
TGCAGTGCCCCGAGGGGGGCCGGGGAGCTGTTTTTT
CSAPRGAGELFF
>-|TRBJ1-1|TRBV2|-
TGTGTCAGCAGGAACCGGGAGAACACTGAAGCTTCCTTT
CVSRNRENTEASF
>-|TRBJ2-2|TRBV5-1|-
TGCGCCAGCATGGCAGGGGCCGCCCCCGGGGAGCTGTTTTTT
CASMAGAAPGELFF
>-|TRBJ1-4|TRBV2|many
TGTGCCAGCAGTGAGGGGCTCACTAATGAAAAACTGTTTTTT
CASSEGLTNEKLFF
>-|TRBJ2-5|TRBV29-1|many
TGCAGCGGATCGGACAGACCAGAGACCCAGTACTTC
CSGSDRPETQYF
>-|TRBJ1-2|TRBV2|once
TGTGCCAGCAGTGACCCCAGGGGCCTGGGCTATGGCTACACCTTC
CASSDPRGLGYGYTF
>TRBD1|TRBJ1-2|TRBV10-3|-
TGTGCCATCAGCTCCGGGACAGCCTTCTATGGCTACACCTTC
CAISSGTAFYGYTF
>-|TRBJ2-7|TRBV7-2|-
TGTGCCAGCAGCCCCCGGCGTGGGGAATCCTACGAGCAGTACTTC
CASSPRRGESYEQYF
>-|TRBJ2-7|TRBV29-1|many
TGCAGCGTTGGTCTGGGGGTCTCCTACGAGCAGTACTTC
CSVGLGVSYEQYF
>TRBD2|TRBJ2-7|TRBV20-1|few
TGCAGTGCTAGAGATCCGGGCGGGGGAACCTACGAGCAGTACTTC
CSARDPGGGTYEQYF
>TRBD1|TRBJ1-5|TRBV10-3|few
TGTGCCAGCACCCCTGGGACAGGTCTCCAGCCCCAGCATTTT
CASTPGTGLQPQHF
>-|TRBJ1-5|TRBV15|many
TGTGCCACCAGCAGTTCCGGGATGGGCAATCAGCCCCAGCATTTT
CATSSSGMGNQPQHF
>TRBD1|TRBJ2-7|TRBV20-1|few
TGCAGTGCCACCGACAGGGTTGACGAGCAGTACTTC
CSATDRVDEQYF
>-|TRBJ1-5|TRBV19|once
TGTGCCAGTACCTGGCAGGTGGAGGGAAATCAGCCCCAGCATTTT
CASTWQVEGNQPQHF
>-|TRBJ2-2|TRBV7-9|-
TGTGCCAGCAGCTCCCCGTGGCAGGGGGGAGGCACCGGGGAGCTGTTTTTT
CASSSPWQGGGTGELFF
>-|TRBJ2-7|TRBV7-2|many
TGTGCCAGCAGCTTAGGGTCGTATGGTTACGAGCAGTACTTC
CASSLGSYGYEQYF
>-|TRBJ2-2|TRBV7-9|few
TGTGCCAGCAGCAGCTTCGCAGCGCCGAACACCGGGGAGCTGTTTTTT
CASSSFAAPNTGELFF
>TRBD1|TRBJ1-2|TRBV7-9|many
TGTGCCAGCAGCTTCCTACAGGGGGACACCTTC
CASSFLQGDTF
>TRBD1|TRBJ1-6|TRBV6-6|many
TGTGCCAGCAGTTACACGGGAGGGACAGCCGACTCACCCCTCCACTTT
CASSYTGGTADSPLHF
>TRBD1|TRBJ1-1|TRBV12-3/TRBV12-4|-
TGTGCCAGCAGGAGACAGGGCCGGAACACTGAAGCTTTCTTT
CASRRQGRNTEAFF
>-|TRBJ1-3|TRBV2|-
TGTGCCAGCAGCCAACTCGGGGGTAGTAACACCATATATTTT
CASSQLGGSNTIYF
>-|TRBJ1-2|TRBV6-6|-
TGTGCCAGCAGTTTCCCCTCGGGCTACACCTTC
CASSFPSGYTF
>-|TRBJ2-5|TRBV7-9|few
TGCGCCAGCAGCCAAGATCAAGGTGGGCTCGAGACCCAGTACTTC
CASSQDQGGLETQYF
>TRBD1|TRBJ1-4|TRBV29-1|-
TGCAGCGTATTTCTGGGGACAGGGGGTGAAAAACTGTTTTTT
CSVFLGTGGEKLFF
>TRBD1|TRBJ2-7|TRBV5-1|-
TGCGCCAGCGGGGGACAGGACCTCGGCGAGCAGTACTTC
CASGGQDLGEQYF
>-|TRBJ1-3|TRBV7-2|-
TGTGCCAGCAGCACGGAACCGGGATATGGAAACACCATATATTTT
CASSTEPGYGNTIYF
>-|TRBJ2-2|TRBV2|many
TGTGCCAGCAGTGAGGACACCGGGGAGCTGTTTTTT
CASSEDTGELFF
>-|TRBJ1-4|TRBV7-9|many
TGTGCCAGCAGTCCATTCAACACGGCAACTAATGAAAAACTGTTTTTT
CASSPFNTATNEKLFF
>TRBD1|TRBJ2-7|TRBV7-9|-
TGTGCCAGCAGCTTACACCGGGACAGCGGCGTCCACGAGCAGTACTTC
CASSLHRDSGVHEQYF
>-|TRBJ1-6|TRBV6-5|many
TGTGCCAGCAGCAAGACAAGATCTAATTCACCCCTCCACTTT
CASSKTRSNSPLHF
>-|TRBJ1-1|TRBV2|many
TGTGCCAGCAGTCTTGAGCCGGACACTGAAGCTTTCTTT
CASSLEPDTEAFF
>-|TRBJ2-1|TRBV7-2|-
TGTGCCAGCAGCCCTATCCCAGAGAGTGAGCAGTTCTTC
CASSPIPESEQFF
>TRBD2|TRBJ2-5|TRBV9|-
TGTGCCAGCAGCGTAGACCCCGGGGGGGAGACCCAGTACTTC
CASSVDPGGETQYF
>TRBD2|TRBJ2-6|TRBV2|-
TGTGCCACTCGGACTAGCGGTAACTCTGGGGCCAACGCCCTGACTTTC
CATRTSGNSGANALTF
>TRBD2|TRBJ2-2|TRBV11-2|few
TGTGCCAGCAGCTTCCTAGCGGGAGTCACCGGGGAGCTGTTTTTT
CASSFLAGVTGELFF
>TRBD1|TRBJ1-6|TRBV7-9|many
TGTGCCAGCAGCTTAAGGGGGACAGACAATTCACCCCTCCACTTT
CASSLRGTDNSPLHF
>-|TRBJ1-1|TRBV7-9|-
TGTGCCAGCAGCTCCGGAAAGGACAGAATAGCTGAAGCTTTCTTT
CASSSGKDRIAEAFF
>-|TRBJ1-1|TRBV9|-
TGTGCCAGCAGTTTAGTCCCCTGGGGCCGTGGGGCAAGGGCTTTCTTT
CASSLVPWGRGARAFF
>-|TRBJ1-2|TRBV29-1|few
TGCAGCGTTGAAGATCCTCTCTTGGACTATGGCTACACCTTC
CSVEDPLLDYGYTF
>TRBD1|TRBJ1-1|TRBV12-3/TRBV12-4|-
TGTGCCAGCAGCGCCAGGGGGATGAGCACTGAAGCTTTCTTT
CASSARGMSTEAFF
>TRBD1|TRBJ1-5|TRBV10-3|-
TGTGCCACCTGGGACAGGGAAGGTCAGCCCCAGCATTTT
CATWDREGQPQHF
>-|TRBJ2-6|TRBV7-9|many
TGTGCCAGCAGCTCCGAAGCTGGGGCCAACGTCCTGACTTTC
CASSSEAGANVLTF